Each of the 21 T cell receptor beta chains below was sequenced from the same sample in a study of regulatory T cells in long-lasting Graves disease. Arm-PCR with iRepertoire HTBI primers amplified the CDR3 regions for these TCR beta libraries. TCRdb ran MiXCR on the multiplex PCR reads and lists one entry per CDR3 protein. Among 300,000 to 400,000 distinct CDR3 sequences listed, about a sixth were seen once. Indicated time point: newly diagnosed GD, antithyroid drugs for less than 3 months. With RNA extracted from PBMCs as input, the TCR library was made. These data were likewise used in another study, on T cells in Graves' hyperthyroidism and ophthalmopathy.

The input for sequencing was peripheral blood mononuclear cells (PBMCs), taken at new diagnosis, from a patient treated with antithyroid drugs. These receptors were obtained from a middle-aged man with Graves disease.

At least ten counts were recorded for this clonotype. The V gene is TRBV3-1, the J gene TRBJ2-7; 8 nucleotides agree with TRBD1. J gave up 2 bases and V 5 bases, and 20 bases lay outside the gene matches. Germline V gene lookup returns CDR1 LGHDT and CDR2 YNNKEL (reference sequence). The CDR3 loop spans 19 amino acids. The chain's CDR3 is CASSDAVAGGGEGAYEQYF. DNA of the CDR3: TGTGCCAGCAGCGACGCTGTGGCAGGGGGCGGTGAGGGTGCCTACGAGCAGTACTTC.

To note about this clonotype: A read error is possible here, since a much larger clone lies one base away. The V gene is TRBV4-1, the J gene TRBJ2-5, with D tentatively TRBD2 (5 bases). The CDR3 totals 15 residues. CDR1 is MGHRA, CDR2 YSYEKL, per germline. The CDR3 DNA follows: TGCGCCAGCAGCCCAGAGGGCCACTCCCAAGAGACCCCGTACTTC. It codes for CASSPEGHSQETPYF.

The V call is TRBV18, the J call TRBJ2-2; D is tentatively TRBD1 or TRBD2 (5 bases each). V was pared by 4 bases and J by 4 bases, with 22 bases between. The germline V gene has CDR1 KGHSH and CDR2 LQKENI. The CDR3 consists of 18 residues. As DNA, the CDR3 is TGTGCCAGCTCACACGGATTTTCGCAACTGAGGGGCACCGGGGAGCTGTTTTTT. Protein: CASSHGFSQLRGTGELFF.

This clonotype was seen ten or more times. The V gene is TRBV6-2 or TRBV6-3, the J gene TRBJ2-1, with 13 bases lining up with TRBD2. The germline V gene encodes CDR1 MNHEY and CDR2 SVGEGT. The CDR3 runs 16 residues. The trim removed 7 bases at V and 4 bases at J, leaving 7 bases unmatched. In DNA, the CDR3 is TGTGCCAGCAAGAAAGAGGGACTAGCGGGATACAATGAGCAGTTCTTC. Translating gives CASKKEGLAGYNEQFF.

This clonotype turned up a few times. The V call is TRBV28, the J call TRBJ2-5; 9 bases align to TRBD1. CDR3 length equals 19 residues. The V segment lost 1 base and the J segment 1 base; nucleotides outside the gene matches: 13. Germline V CDR1 and CDR2: MDHEN, SYDVKM. As DNA, the CDR3 is TGTGCCAGCAGTTTATTTAGACAGCGCGGACAGGGGTTCCAAGAGACCCAGTACTTC. Translation gives CASSLFRQRGQGFQETQYF.

Many counts were recorded for this clonotype. The chain is built from TRBV10-3 and TRBJ1-5, with 8 bases lining up with TRBD1. Germline V gene sequence: CDR1 ENHRY, CDR2 SYGVKD. CDR3 length: 15 residues. V dropped 8 bases and J dropped 4; count of bases not matched to a gene: 10. The DNA for the CDR3 is TGTGCCATCGCAGCAGGACAGGGCAATAATCAGCCCCAGCATTTT. The encoded protein is CAIAAGQGNNQPQHF.

This clonotype was counted at least ten times. DNA for the CDR3: TGTGCCAGCAGCCTAGGACAGGGCGGAGGCTACACCTTC. This gives the protein CASSLGQGGGYTF. The chain links TRBV12-3 or TRBV12-4 to TRBJ1-2; 8 nucleotides line up with TRBD1. The CDR3 is 13 residues long. J lost 8 bases, V lost 6 bases, and 8 bases had no gene match.

This chain connects TRBV6-1 to TRBJ2-5, with D maybe TRBD2 (6 bases). V shed 7 bases and J shed 5 bases, with 17 bases lying between them. The germline gives CDR1 MNHNS, CDR2 SASEGT. The CDR3 contains 14 residues. CDR3: CASIKGGVLETQYF. The DNA of the CDR3 is TGTGCCAGCATTAAGGGCGGGGTCTTGGAGACCCAGTACTTC.

This clonotype was observed once. This is likely an artifact of a read error, given a far larger clone one base away. The gene calls are TRBV20-1 and TRBJ2-5, with 12 bases lining up with TRBD1. Germline V CDR1 and CDR2: DFQATT, SNEGSKA (reference sequence). The CDR3 consists of 13 residues. CDR3 sequence (DNA): TGCACTGTGCGCGGGACAGGGGGCCACGAGCTGTACTTC. This sequence encodes CTVRGTGGHELYF.

This clonotype occurred many times. This sequence joins TRBV20-1 and TRBJ2-2, with TRBD2 matching over 9 bases. This CDR3 has 17 residues. The germline V gene encodes CDR1 DFQATT and CDR2 SNEGSKA (reference sequence). With 1 base clipped from V and 0 bases from J, the junction kept 6 bases outside the gene matches. The CDR3 nucleotides are TGCAGTGCTAGAGTCGGCCTAGCGGGGACGAACACCGGGGAGCTGTTTTTT. It encodes CSARVGLAGTNTGELFF.

The CDR3 protein is CASRRAPFGYTF. The CDR3 nucleotides read TGTGCCAGCCGGAGGGCTCCCTTCGGCTACACCTTC. The gene calls are TRBV6-1 and TRBJ1-2; D is unresolved. The CDR3 is 12 residues long. V shed 8 bases and J shed 8 bases, with 15 bases lying between them. Germline V gene data show CDR1 as MNHNS and CDR2 as SASEGT.

This clonotype turned up a few times. This rearrangement joins TRBV5-1 to TRBJ1-1; D uncertain. CDR3 length equals 16 residues. Germline V gives CDR1 SGHRS, CDR2 YFSETQ. V lost 0 bases to trimming and J lost 8 bases, with 20 bases between them. The CDR3 DNA reads TGCGCCAGCAGCTTGGGCCAGTTCATGGCGAAAAAAGAAGCTTTCTTT. Amino acid sequence: CASSLGQFMAKKEAFF.

The V gene is TRBV9, the J gene TRBJ2-6, with D unresolved. Deletions cut 0 bases from V and 4 bases from J, with 8 bases between. This CDR3 is built from 15 residues. In germline, CDR1 is SGDLS, CDR2 YYNGEE. The chain's CDR3 is CASSVDVAGANVLTF. The CDR3 DNA follows: TGTGCCAGCAGCGTAGATGTCGCGGGGGCCAACGTCCTGACTTTC.

This clonotype was observed at least ten times. V is TRBV7-2 and J is TRBJ1-2; D gene ambiguous. V shed 5 bases and J shed 5 bases, with 9 bases lying between them. The CDR3 loop spans 12 amino acids. CDR1 is SGHTA, CDR2 FQGNSA, per germline. This CDR3 is CASSALGYGYTF. CDR3 nucleotides: TGTGCCAGCAGCGCACTGGGGTATGGCTACACCTTC. The whole variable domain, filled in from reference TRBV7-2 and TRBJ1-2, reads GAGVSQSPSNKVTEKGKDVELRCDPISGHTALYWYRQSLGQGLEFLIYFQGNSAPDKSGLPSDRFSAERTGGSVSTLTIQRTQQEDSAVYLCASSALGYGYTFGSGTRLTVV.

This clonotype was counted ten times or more. J is TRBJ2-2 and V is TRBV6-5, with D uncertain. CDR1 and CDR2 from the germline V gene are MNHEY and SVGAGI. The germline V and J ends were trimmed by 0 bases and 2 bases, with 4 bases remaining between them. The CDR3 runs to 14 residues. The CDR3, as DNA: TGTGCCAGCAGTTACTCCAGAAACACCGGGGAGCTGTTTTTT. This translates into CASSYSRNTGELFF.

This clonotype showed up just a few times. The chain employs TRBV19 and TRBJ2-2, with D possibly matching TRBD2 (5 bases). The CDR3 covers 14 residues. Looked up from germline, CDR1 is LNHDA and CDR2 is SQIVND (reference sequence). V lost 7 bases and J lost 4, with 13 bases in between. CDR3 in amino acids: CASKSPAGTGELFF. The CDR3 coding sequence is TGTGCCAGTAAATCCCCGGCGGGCACCGGGGAGCTGTTTTTT.

J is TRBJ1-5 and V is TRBV3-1; D perhaps matches TRBD1 (5 bases). Per the germline V gene, CDR1 is LGHDT and CDR2 is YNNKEL (reference sequence). The V end was cut by 2 bases, the J end by 3 bases, with 20 bases between. This CDR3 spans 18 amino acids. The CDR3 coding sequence is TGTGCCAGCAGCCAACTAAAGACAGAAATCCCCTTCAATCAGCCCCAGCATTTT. It translates to CASSQLKTEIPFNQPQHF.

The gene calls are TRBV2 and TRBJ2-3; TRBD2 might be the D (5 bases). The CDR3 sequence is 17 residues long. V gave up 6 bases and J gave up 2 bases, with 21 bases separating them. CDR1 SNHLY and CDR2 FYNNEI come from the germline V gene. DNA for the CDR3: TGTGCCAGCAGGAAGTTCATAGGCAGCGGTAACACAGATACGCAGTATTTT. Encoded protein: CASRKFIGSGNTDTQYF.

This clonotype has more than one count but fewer than ten. A far larger clone is one base from this, pointing to a likely read error. This chain links TRBV20-1 with TRBJ2-1; D gene ambiguous. Per the germline V gene, CDR1 is DFQATT and CDR2 is SNEGSKA (reference sequence). The CDR3 spans 13 residues. Trimming left V 4 bases short and J 10 bases short, with 17 bases between. CDR3 region: CSAIPTGNYEQFF. Here the CDR3 DNA reads TGCAGTGCTATCCCGACTGGGAACTACGAGCAGTTCTTC.

The chain is built from TRBV11-2 and TRBJ2-5, with D perhaps matching TRBD2 (6 bases). In germline, CDR1 is SGHAT, CDR2 FQNNGV. V gave up 5 bases and J gave up 5 bases, with 12 bases separating them. The CDR3 runs 13 residues. The CDR3 DNA is TGTGCCAGCAGCATGAGCGGGTTGGAGACCCAGTACTTC. Its translation: CASSMSGLETQYF.

A few counts support this clonotype. The V gene is TRBV29-1, the J gene TRBJ1-1; a weak D match, TRBD1 (6 bases). The germline CDR1 and CDR2 sequences are SQVTM and ANQGSEA. This CDR3 has 11 amino acids. Trimming shortened V by 7 bases and J by 6 bases, and 12 bases separated the two germline ends. As DNA, the CDR3 is TGCAGCGCGGTCGAGGGGGCTGAAGCTTTCTTT. Encoded protein: CSAVEGAEAFF.